This T cell receptor (beta chain) is from a study of T cells in tuberculosis. Regarding this clone: Its antigen is unidentified.

The repertoire was sequenced with immunoSEQ multiplex PCR; TCRdb's copy has only in-frame clones and lacks some. This sample yields some 30,000 clones, of which about nine tenths are seen a single time; approximately 7.6% belongs to the top ten. Study outcomes and limitations: Active tuberculosis alpha repertoires lay closer to GMM-specific TCRs than controls'. Using the GMM-specific repertoire gave about 86% accuracy versus about 64% with motifs.

V was cut by 7 bases and J by 3 bases, with 19 bases left in between. The CDR3 is 15 amino acids. Germline V lookup: CDR1 MDHEN, CDR2 SYDVKM. What was sequenced was PBMCs. The clonotype comes from a donor between 10 and 35 years old with latent tuberculosis or without tuberculosis infection. Some clones in this sample may be carry-over from other donors' samples. V usage is TRBV28 and J usage is TRBJ2-7; weak D call: TRBD2 (7 bases). This CDR3 is CASTQPKGGVYEQYF. The CDR3 nucleotides are TGTGCCAGCACTCAACCCAAAGGGGGGGTCTACGAGCAGTACTTC. Drawing the rest from reference TRBV28 and TRBJ2-7, the complete variable domain is DVKVTQSSRYLVKRTGEKVFLECVQDMDHENMFWYRQDPGLGLRLIYFSYDVKMKEKGDIPEGYSVSREKKERFSLILESASTNQTSMYLCASTQPKGGVYEQYFGPGTRLTVT.